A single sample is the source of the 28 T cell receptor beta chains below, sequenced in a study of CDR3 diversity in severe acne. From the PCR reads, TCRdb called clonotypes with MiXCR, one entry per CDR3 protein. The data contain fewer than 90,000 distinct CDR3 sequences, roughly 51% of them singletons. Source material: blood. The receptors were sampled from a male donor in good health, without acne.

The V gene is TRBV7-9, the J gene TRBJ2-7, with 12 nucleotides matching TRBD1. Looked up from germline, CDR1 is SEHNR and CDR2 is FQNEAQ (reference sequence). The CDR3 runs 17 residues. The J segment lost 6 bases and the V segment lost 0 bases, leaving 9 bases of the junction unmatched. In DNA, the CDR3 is TGTGCCAGCAGCTTAGCCAGAGCTGGGACAGGGGGCAGCGAGCAGTACTTC. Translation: CASSLARAGTGGSEQYF.

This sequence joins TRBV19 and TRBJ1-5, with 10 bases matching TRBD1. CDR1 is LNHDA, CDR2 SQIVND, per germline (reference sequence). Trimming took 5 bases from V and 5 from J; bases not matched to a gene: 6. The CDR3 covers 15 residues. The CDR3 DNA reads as TGTGCCAGTAGTGGTTGGGGACAGGGGTATCAGCCCCAGCATTTT. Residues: CASSGWGQGYQPQHF.

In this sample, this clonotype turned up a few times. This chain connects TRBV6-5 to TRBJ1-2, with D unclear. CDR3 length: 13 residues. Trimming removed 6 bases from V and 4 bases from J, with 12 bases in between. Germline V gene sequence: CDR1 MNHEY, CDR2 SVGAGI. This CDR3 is CASSPYPGYGYTF. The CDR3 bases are TGTGCCAGCAGCCCCTACCCCGGCTATGGCTACACCTTC.

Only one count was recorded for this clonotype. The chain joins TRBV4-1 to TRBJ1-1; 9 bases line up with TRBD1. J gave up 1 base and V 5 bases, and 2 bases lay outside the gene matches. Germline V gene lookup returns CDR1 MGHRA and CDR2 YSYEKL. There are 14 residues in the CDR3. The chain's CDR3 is CASSGQGSNTEAFF. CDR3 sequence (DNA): TGCGCCAGCAGCGGACAGGGGTCGAACACTGAAGCTTTCTTT.

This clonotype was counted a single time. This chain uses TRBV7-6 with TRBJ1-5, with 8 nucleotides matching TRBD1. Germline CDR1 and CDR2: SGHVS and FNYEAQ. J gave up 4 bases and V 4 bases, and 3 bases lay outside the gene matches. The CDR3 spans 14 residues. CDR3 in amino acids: CASSSTGGNQPQHF. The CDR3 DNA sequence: TGTGCCAGCAGCTCCACAGGGGGGAATCAGCCCCAGCATTTT.

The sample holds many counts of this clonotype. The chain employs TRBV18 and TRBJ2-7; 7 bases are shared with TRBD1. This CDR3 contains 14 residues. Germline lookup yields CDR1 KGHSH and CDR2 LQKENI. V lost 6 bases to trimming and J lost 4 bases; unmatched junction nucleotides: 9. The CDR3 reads CASSRPGTEYEQYF. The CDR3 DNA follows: TGTGCCAGCTCTCGTCCCGGGACAGAATACGAGCAGTACTTC.

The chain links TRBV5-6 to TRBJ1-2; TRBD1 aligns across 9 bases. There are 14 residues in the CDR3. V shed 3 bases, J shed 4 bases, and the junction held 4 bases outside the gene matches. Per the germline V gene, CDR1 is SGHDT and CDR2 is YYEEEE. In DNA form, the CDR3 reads TGTGCCAGCAGCTCCGGGACAGGGACCTATGGCTACACCTTC. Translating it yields CASSSGTGTYGYTF.

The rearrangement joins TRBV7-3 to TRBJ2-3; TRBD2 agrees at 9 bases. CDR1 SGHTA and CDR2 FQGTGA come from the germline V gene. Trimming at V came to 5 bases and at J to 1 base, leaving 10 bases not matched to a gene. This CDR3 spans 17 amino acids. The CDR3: CASSRCGGGGGTDTQYF. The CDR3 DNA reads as TGTGCCAGCAGCCGTTGCGGGGGCGGGGGGGGCACAGATACGCAGTATTTT.

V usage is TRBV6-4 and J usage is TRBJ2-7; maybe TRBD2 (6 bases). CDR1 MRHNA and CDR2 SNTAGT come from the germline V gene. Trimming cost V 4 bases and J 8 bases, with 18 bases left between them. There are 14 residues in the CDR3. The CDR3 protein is CASSARENQPQQYF. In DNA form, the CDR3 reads TGTGCCAGCAGTGCCCGGGAGAATCAGCCCCAGCAGTACTTC.

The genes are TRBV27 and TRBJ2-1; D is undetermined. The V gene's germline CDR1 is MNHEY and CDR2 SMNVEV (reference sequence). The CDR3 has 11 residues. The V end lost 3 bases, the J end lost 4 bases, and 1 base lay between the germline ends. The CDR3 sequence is CASSFYNEQFF. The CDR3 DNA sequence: TGTGCCAGCAGTTTTTACAATGAGCAGTTCTTC.

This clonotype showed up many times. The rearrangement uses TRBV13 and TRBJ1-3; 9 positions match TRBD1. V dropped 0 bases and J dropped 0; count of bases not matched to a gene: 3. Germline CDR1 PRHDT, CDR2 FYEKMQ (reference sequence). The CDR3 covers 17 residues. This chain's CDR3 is CASSLGQGAYSGNTIYF. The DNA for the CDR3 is TGTGCCAGCAGCTTAGGACAGGGGGCATACTCTGGAAACACCATATATTTT.

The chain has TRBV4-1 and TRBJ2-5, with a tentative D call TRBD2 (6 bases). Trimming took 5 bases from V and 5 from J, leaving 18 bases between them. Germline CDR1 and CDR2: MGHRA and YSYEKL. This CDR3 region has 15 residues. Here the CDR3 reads CASSGTPRGTETQYF. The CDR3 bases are TGCGCCAGCAGCGGGACTCCAAGGGGAACGGAGACCCAGTACTTC.

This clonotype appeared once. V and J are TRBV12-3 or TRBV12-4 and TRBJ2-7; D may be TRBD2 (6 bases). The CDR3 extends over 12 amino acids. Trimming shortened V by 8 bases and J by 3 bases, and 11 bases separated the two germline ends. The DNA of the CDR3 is TGTGCCAGCGGAGGGTCCCTCTACGAGCAGTACTTC. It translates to CASGGSLYEQYF.

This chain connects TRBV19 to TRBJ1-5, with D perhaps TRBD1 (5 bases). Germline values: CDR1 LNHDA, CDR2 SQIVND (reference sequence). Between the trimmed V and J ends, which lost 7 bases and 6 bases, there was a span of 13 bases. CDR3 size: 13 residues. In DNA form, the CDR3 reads TGTGCCAGTATCCACCCGGGGGGTCAGCCCCAGCATTTT. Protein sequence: CASIHPGGQPQHF.

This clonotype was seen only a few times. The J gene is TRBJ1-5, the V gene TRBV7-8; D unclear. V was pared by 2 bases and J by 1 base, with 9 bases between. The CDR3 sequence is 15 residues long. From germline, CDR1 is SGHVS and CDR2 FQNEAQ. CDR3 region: CASSLNTQSNQPQHF. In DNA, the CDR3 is TGTGCCAGCAGCTTAAACACCCAGAGCAATCAGCCCCAGCATTTT. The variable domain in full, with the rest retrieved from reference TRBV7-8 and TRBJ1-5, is GAGVSQSPRYKVAKRGQDVALRCDPISGHVSLFWYQQALGQGPEFLTYFQNEAQLDKSGLPSDRFFAERPEGSVSTLKIQRTQQEDSAVYLCASSLNTQSNQPQHFGDGTRLSIL.

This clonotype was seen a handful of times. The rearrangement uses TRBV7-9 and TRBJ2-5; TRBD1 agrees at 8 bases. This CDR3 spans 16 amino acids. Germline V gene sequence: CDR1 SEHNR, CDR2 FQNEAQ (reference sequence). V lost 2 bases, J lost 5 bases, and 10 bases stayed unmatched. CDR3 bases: TGTGCCAGCAGCTTAAGTTCCCTGAGGGACAGGGAGACCCAGTACTTC. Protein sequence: CASSLSSLRDRETQYF.

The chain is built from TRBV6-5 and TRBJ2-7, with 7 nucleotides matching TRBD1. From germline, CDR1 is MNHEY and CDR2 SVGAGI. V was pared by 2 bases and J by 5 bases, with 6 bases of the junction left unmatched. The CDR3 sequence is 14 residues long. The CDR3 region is CASSYSKGAHEQYF. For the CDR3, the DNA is TGTGCCAGCAGTTACAGTAAGGGGGCCCACGAGCAGTACTTC.

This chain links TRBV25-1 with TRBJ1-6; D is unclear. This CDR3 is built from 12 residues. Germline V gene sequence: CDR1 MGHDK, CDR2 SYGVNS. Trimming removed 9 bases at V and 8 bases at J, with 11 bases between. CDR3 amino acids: CASAMADSPLHF. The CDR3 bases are TGTGCCAGTGCCATGGCTGATTCACCCCTCCACTTT.

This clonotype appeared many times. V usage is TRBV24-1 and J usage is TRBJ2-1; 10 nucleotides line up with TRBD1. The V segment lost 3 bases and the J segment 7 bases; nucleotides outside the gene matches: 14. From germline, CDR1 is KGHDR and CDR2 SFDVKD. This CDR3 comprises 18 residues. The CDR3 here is CATSDPSLRTGGRNEQFF. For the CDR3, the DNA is TGTGCCACCAGTGATCCCTCTCTCCGGACAGGGGGTAGAAATGAGCAGTTCTTC.

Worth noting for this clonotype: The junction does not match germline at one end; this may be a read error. CDR3 region: CTTSDTSGASTDAQHF. The CDR3, as DNA: TGTACCACCAGTGACACTAGCGGGGCTAGCACAGATGCGCAGCATTTT. The chain joins TRBV24-1 to TRBJ2-3, with TRBD1 as a possible D gene (5 bases). Gene TRBJ1-5 matches the end of the DNA better, so the J call may be wrong. Germline CDR1 reads KGHDR; CDR2 reads SFDVKD. The CDR3 length is 16 residues.

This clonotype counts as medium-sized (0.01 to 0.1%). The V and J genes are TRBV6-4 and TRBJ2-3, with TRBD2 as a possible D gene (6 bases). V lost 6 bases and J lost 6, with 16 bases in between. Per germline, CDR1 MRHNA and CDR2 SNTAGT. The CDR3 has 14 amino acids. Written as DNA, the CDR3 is TGTGCCAGCAGCGTAGACGGGGGAAAGGATACGCAGTATTTT. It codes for CASSVDGGKDTQYF.

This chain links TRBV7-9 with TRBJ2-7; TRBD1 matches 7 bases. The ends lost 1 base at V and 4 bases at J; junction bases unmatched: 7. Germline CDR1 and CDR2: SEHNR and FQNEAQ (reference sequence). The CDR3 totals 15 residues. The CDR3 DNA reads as TGTGCCAGCAGCTTAGGAGGGGGCGCAGCATACGAGCAGTACTTC. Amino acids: CASSLGGGAAYEQYF.

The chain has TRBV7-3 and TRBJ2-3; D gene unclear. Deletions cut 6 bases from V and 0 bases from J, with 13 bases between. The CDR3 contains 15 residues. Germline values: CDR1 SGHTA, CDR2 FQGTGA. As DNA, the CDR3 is TGTGCCAGCAGTCCGACTGCGGCTAGCACAGATACGCAGTATTTT. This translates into CASSPTAASTDTQYF.

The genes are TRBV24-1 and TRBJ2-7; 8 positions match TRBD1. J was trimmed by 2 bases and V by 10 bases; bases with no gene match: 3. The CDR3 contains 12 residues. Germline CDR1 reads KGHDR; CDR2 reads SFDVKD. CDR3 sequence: CATDRGPYEQYF. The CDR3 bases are TGTGCCACAGACAGGGGCCCCTACGAGCAGTACTTC.

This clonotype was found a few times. The CDR3, as DNA: TGTGCCAGCAGCTCGGACAGGGGCTACGAGCAGTACTTC. The encoded protein is CASSSDRGYEQYF. This chain uses TRBV7-6 with TRBJ2-7; 9 nucleotides align to TRBD1. The CDR3 totals 13 residues. Germline lookup yields CDR1 SGHVS and CDR2 FNYEAQ. V was clipped by 4 bases and J by 3 bases; unmatched bases: 1.

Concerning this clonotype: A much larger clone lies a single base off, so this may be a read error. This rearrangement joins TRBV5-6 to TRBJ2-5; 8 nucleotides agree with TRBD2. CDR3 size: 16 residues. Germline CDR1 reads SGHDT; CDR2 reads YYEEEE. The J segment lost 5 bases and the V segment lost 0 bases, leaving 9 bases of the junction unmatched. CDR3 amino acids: CASSLGSGGVRETQYF. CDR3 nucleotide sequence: TGTGCCAGCAGCTTGGGGAGCGGGGGCGTAAGGGAGACCCAGTACTTC.

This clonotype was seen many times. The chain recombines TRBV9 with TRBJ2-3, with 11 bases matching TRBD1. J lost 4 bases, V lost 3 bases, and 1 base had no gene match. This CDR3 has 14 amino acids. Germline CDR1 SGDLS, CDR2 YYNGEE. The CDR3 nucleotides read TGTGCCAGCAGCGCGGGACAGGGGGCAGATACGCAGTATTTT. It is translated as CASSAGQGADTQYF.

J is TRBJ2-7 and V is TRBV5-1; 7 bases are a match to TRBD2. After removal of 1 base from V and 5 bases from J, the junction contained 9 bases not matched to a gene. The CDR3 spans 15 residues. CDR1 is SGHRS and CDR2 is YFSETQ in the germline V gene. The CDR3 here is CASSLPGGPLDEQYF. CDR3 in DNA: TGCGCCAGCAGCTTGCCGGGAGGTCCCCTAGACGAGCAGTACTTC.